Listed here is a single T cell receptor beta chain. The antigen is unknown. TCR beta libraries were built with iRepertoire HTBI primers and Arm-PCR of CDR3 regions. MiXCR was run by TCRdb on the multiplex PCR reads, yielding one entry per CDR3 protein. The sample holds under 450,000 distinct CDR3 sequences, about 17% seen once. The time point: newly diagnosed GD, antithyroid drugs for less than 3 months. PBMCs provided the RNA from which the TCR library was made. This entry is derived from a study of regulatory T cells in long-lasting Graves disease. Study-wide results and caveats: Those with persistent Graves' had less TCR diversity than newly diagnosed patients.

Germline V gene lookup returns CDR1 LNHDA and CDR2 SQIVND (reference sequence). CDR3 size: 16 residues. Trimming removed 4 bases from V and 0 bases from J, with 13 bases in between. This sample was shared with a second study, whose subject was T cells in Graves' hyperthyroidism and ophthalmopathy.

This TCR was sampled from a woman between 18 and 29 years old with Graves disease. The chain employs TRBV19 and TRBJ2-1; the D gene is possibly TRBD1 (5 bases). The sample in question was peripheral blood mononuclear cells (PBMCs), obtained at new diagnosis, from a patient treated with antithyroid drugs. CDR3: CASSTIDRGSYNEQFF. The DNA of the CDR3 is TGTGCCAGTAGTACGATCGACAGAGGCTCCTACAATGAGCAGTTCTTC. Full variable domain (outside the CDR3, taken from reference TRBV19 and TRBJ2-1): DGGITQSPKYLFRKEGQNVTLSCEQNLNHDAMYWYRQDPGQGLRLIYYSQIVNDFQKGDIAEGYSVSREKKESFPLTVTSAQKNPTAFYLCASSTIDRGSYNEQFFGPGTRLTVL.